The 2 T cell receptor beta chains below all came from one sample that was sequenced in a study of T cell repertoires in cytomegalovirus infection. TCRdb itself ran the reads through MiXCR, one entry per CDR3 protein. The data contain 380,000 or so distinct CDR3 sequences, just under 35% of them singletons. The antigens for these receptors are not known. The input for sequencing was cultured PBMCs, taken from culture after CMV antigen stimulation. The source of these receptors is a human donor in good health (CMV status not recorded). Some clones in this sample may be carry-over from other donors' samples.

CDR3 amino acids: CASSYLRTTLSGANVLTF. The CDR3 bases are TGTGCCAGCAGTTACCTGAGAACCACACTTTCTGGGGCCAACGTCCTGACTTTC. The genes are TRBV6-8 and TRBJ2-6; no firm D call. CDR3 length: 18 residues. V was cut by 2 bases and J by 1 base, with 15 bases left in between. CDR1 MNHGY and CDR2 SAAAGT come from the germline V gene.

V is TRBV7-6 and J is TRBJ1-1; maybe TRBD1 (5 bases). Germline CDR1 SGHVS, CDR2 FNYEAQ. This CDR3 is built from 13 residues. V was trimmed by 6 bases and J by 5 bases, leaving 13 bases between them. The CDR3 DNA reads TGTGCCAGCAGTTCCGGGGAGGGGACTGAAGCTTTCTTT. Translating gives CASSSGEGTEAFF.